This T cell receptor (beta chain) is drawn from a study of blood T cells in healthy people across ages. The study isolated at least 6.5 million PBMCs from each sample. The CDR3 consists of 12 residues. V was clipped by 10 bases and J by 3 bases; unmatched bases: 4. Germline lookup yields CDR1 ENHRY and CDR2 SYGVKD. In the case of this clonotype: What it binds is not known.

PCR was performed a second time for 7 to 11 cycles using a sample-barcoded 5' primer and a J-beta primer mix. A single record per CDR3 protein comes from TCRdb applying MiXCR to the 5' RACE reads. The repertoire includes roughly 570,000 distinct CDR3 sequences, about 25% of them detected once, and about 18% sits in the top ten. Study results and limitations: Among T cells, TCR beta diversity per million cells dropped roughly linearly as age rose.

This clonotype originated in a woman between 65 and 79 years old in good health. Sequenced: blood. The chain couples TRBV10-3 to TRBJ1-2; TRBD1 agrees at 8 bases. The chain's CDR3 is CATNRGDYGYTF. CDR3 in DNA: TGTGCCACAAACAGGGGGGACTATGGCTACACCTTC.